The rows below give T cell receptor beta chains drawn from one sample of a study of shared clonotypes between healthy human individuals. Repertoires were generated with immunoSEQ multiplex PCR, while TCRdb's copy carries only in-frame clones and drops some. The data hold 450,000 to 500,000 clones, with about 84% observed a single time. The sample comprised PBMCs. All receptors derive from a woman aged 40 to 50 in good health. Some clones in this sample may be carry-over from other donors' samples. The CDR3 runs from the conserved cysteine through the conserved F or W. The D gene is left open where the match is weak. Part of the rows lack a size; the others show once, few, many or a class for expanded clones.

j_call v_call cdr3_length clone_size d_call cdr3_nt cdr3_aa
TRBJ1-1 TRBV5-1 15 . TRBD1 TGCGCCAGCAACGACAGGGGGCTAAAGAACACTGAAGCTTTCTTT CASNDRGLKNTEAFF
TRBJ2-7 TRBV2 13 . . TGTGCCGGCCGTGGGGAGACGACCTACGAGCAGTACTTC CAGRGETTYEQYF
TRBJ2-7 TRBV5-1 15 . . TGCGCCAGCAGCTTCGGGACCGCGGACCTACGCGAGCAGTACTTC CASSFGTADLREQYF
TRBJ2-1 TRBV5-6 16 . . TGTGCCACCTCCCCGGGACAATCGATCTCCTACAATGAGCAGTTCTTC CATSPGQSISYNEQFF
TRBJ2-3 TRBV25-1 16 . TRBD1 TGTGCCAGCAGTGGCACAGGGGGCGTTAGCACAGATACGCAGTATTTT CASSGTGGVSTDTQYF
TRBJ2-6 TRBV5-4 17 . TRBD1 TGTGCCAGCAGCCGGGGACAGGGGGCTTATGGGGCCAACGTCCTGACTTTC CASSRGQGAYGANVLTF
TRBJ2-5 TRBV10-3 12 . TRBD1 TGTGCCATCAGTGGGACAGGGGAGACCCAGTACTTC CAISGTGETQYF
TRBJ2-5 TRBV5-1 15 . TRBD1 TGCGCCAGCAGCTTGGGAGGACAGGGCCGGGGGACCCAGTACTTC CASSLGGQGRGTQYF
TRBJ2-7 TRBV19 16 . TRBD2 TGTGCCAGTAGTGTTGGACTAGCGGGAGGGGCTTACGAGCAGTACTTC CASSVGLAGGAYEQYF
TRBJ2-1 TRBV6-4 15 . TRBD1 TGTGCCAGCAGTGACCAGGGGGCGGACTACAATGAGCAGTTCTTC CASSDQGADYNEQFF
TRBJ2-7 TRBV6-6 15 . TRBD1 TGTGCCAGCAGTCAGCCGGGACAGGGTATCAACGAGCAGTACTTC CASSQPGQGINEQYF
TRBJ2-6 TRBV11-3 19 . TRBD1 TGTGCCAGCAGCCCTGGCCGGGACAGGGAATCCTCTGGGGCCAACGTCCTGACTTTC CASSPGRDRESSGANVLTF
TRBJ1-6 TRBV30 14 few . TGTGCCTGGAGTGTACATGGGGGGGATTCACCCCTCCACTTT CAWSVHGGDSPLHF
TRBJ2-7 TRBV4-1 17 . TRBD1 TGCGCCAGCAGCCAAGATAGTCCCGGGACAGCGTATTACGAGCAGTACTTC CASSQDSPGTAYYEQYF
TRBJ2-7 TRBV4-2 16 . . TGTGCCAGCAGCCAAGAATTGACTACCCCCTCGAACGAGCAGTACTTC CASSQELTTPSNEQYF
TRBJ1-2 TRBV28 14 . . TGTGCCAGCAGTTCCTGGACAGTGAGCTATGGCTACACCTTC CASSSWTVSYGYTF
TRBJ2-2 TRBV6-1 15 . . TGTGCCAGCAGCGGTAAGGCCAGTTACACCGGGGAGCTGTTTTTT CASSGKASYTGELFF
TRBJ2-7 TRBV28 14 . . TGTGCCAGCAGCGTGGGGAGGATTTACTACGAGCAGTACTTC CASSVGRIYYEQYF
TRBJ2-2 TRBV27 15 . TRBD1 TGTGCCAGCAGTTCGGACAGGGCGGGCACCGGGGAGCTGTTTTTT CASSSDRAGTGELFF
TRBJ1-5 TRBV9 15 . TRBD1 TGTGCCAGCAGCGCAGGGGGAGGAGGCAATCAGCCCCAGCATTTT CASSAGGGGNQPQHF
TRBJ2-5 TRBV5-1 18 . TRBD2 TGCGCCAGCAGCTTGAACCCGACTAGCGGCATTACCCAAGAGACCCAGTACTTC CASSLNPTSGITQETQYF
TRBJ2-1 TRBV7-6 17 . TRBD2 TGTGCCAGCAGCTTAGGACGACTAGCGGGAGGGCCCAATGAGCAGTTCTTC CASSLGRLAGGPNEQFF
TRBJ2-1 TRBV2 17 . TRBD2 TGTGCCAGCAGAGGACTAGCGGCCTCCTCCTCCTACAATGAGCAGTTCTTC CASRGLAASSSYNEQFF
TRBJ2-5 TRBV7-7 15 . . TGTGCTAGCAGCCCCCAACAGGGTCGGCAAGAGACCCAGTACTTC CASSPQQGRQETQYF
TRBJ2-1 TRBV28 15 once TRBD1 TGTGCCAGCAGCCCGGACAGGGGCCCCTACAATGAGCAGTTCTTC CASSPDRGPYNEQFF
TRBJ1-2 TRBV28 11 . . TGTGCCACTCAGGCGGGCTATGGCTACACCTTC CATQAGYGYTF
TRBJ2-3 TRBV7-9 12 . . TGTGCCAGCAGCCCCAGCGGGGATACGCAGTATTTT CASSPSGDTQYF
TRBJ2-7 TRBV5-8 14 . . TGTGCCAGCAGCTTGGGCGGGTTACAGGGAGAGCAGTACTTC CASSLGGLQGEQYF
TRBJ2-1 TRBV4-3 16 few TRBD2 TGCGCCAGCAGCCAAGATCCCCTAGCGGCTTACAATGAGCAGTTCTTC CASSQDPLAAYNEQFF
TRBJ2-7 TRBV6-1 14 . . TGTGCCAGCAGCTGGACAGGGACTACATACGAGCAGTACTTC CASSWTGTTYEQYF
TRBJ2-5 TRBV5-1 13 . TRBD2 TGCGCCAGCTCTGCGGGGGGAACGGAGACCCAGTACTTC CASSAGGTETQYF
TRBJ2-2 TRBV11-3 17 . TRBD1 TGTGCCAGCAGCGGAAGCCGGGACAGGGGGCCTGACGGGGAGCTGTTTTTT CASSGSRDRGPDGELFF
TRBJ1-5 TRBV11-2 15 . TRBD1 TGTGCCAGCAGCCTCGCAGGGGGACCCAATCAGCCCCAGCATTTT CASSLAGGPNQPQHF
TRBJ2-7 TRBV7-2 15 . TRBD1 TGTGCCAGCAGCCCTCAGGGACAGGGGGCTATCGAGCAGTACTTC CASSPQGQGAIEQYF
TRBJ2-3 TRBV11-3 13 . . TGTGCCAGCAGCTTGGAAAGGGGGGATACGCAGTATTTT CASSLERGDTQYF
TRBJ2-7 TRBV18 16 . TRBD1 TGTGCCAGCTCACCACGGGGACAGGGAGCCTCCTACGAGCAGTACTTC CASSPRGQGASYEQYF
TRBJ2-1 TRBV11-3 12 few . TGTGCCAGCAGCTTAGGGCGCGCTGAGCAGTTCTTC CASSLGRAEQFF
TRBJ2-5 TRBV6-1 14 . TRBD2 TGTGCCAGCAGTGAAGGGCGGGAGTTGGAGACCCAGTACTTC CASSEGRELETQYF
TRBJ2-2 TRBV18 16 few TRBD1 TGTGCCAGCTCAGCAGGGACAGGGACGAACACCGGGGAGCTGTTTTTT CASSAGTGTNTGELFF
TRBJ2-1 TRBV30 16 . TRBD1 TGTGCCTGTACTACGGGACAGTCAACCTCCTTGGATGAGCAGTTCTTC CACTTGQSTSLDEQFF
TRBJ1-2 TRBV18 13 . TRBD1 TGTGCCAGCTCACCAGACAGGGGTCGTGGCTACACCTTC CASSPDRGRGYTF
TRBJ2-5 TRBV6-6 13 . . TGTGCCAGCAGCCAGGGAGTCGGGGAGACCCAGTACTTC CASSQGVGETQYF
TRBJ2-5 TRBV7-8 13 . . TGTGCCAGCAGCATCAGGGTTTTGGAGACCCAGTACTTC CASSIRVLETQYF
TRBJ2-7 TRBV7-2 15 . TRBD2 TGTGCCAGCAGCTTAGGTAGCGGGCGATCCTACGAGCAGTACTTC CASSLGSGRSYEQYF
TRBJ1-1 TRBV14 16 . TRBD1 TGTGCCAGCAGCCCGGACAGGGGTCAAGTGAACACTGAAGCTTTCTTT CASSPDRGQVNTEAFF